What follows are 4 T cell receptor beta chains derived from one specimen sequenced in a study of long-term antiretroviral therapy in people with HIV. At survey level, the immunoSEQ assay was run in its v3.0 version. Libraries were prepared by immunoSEQ multiplex PCR; TCRdb keeps only in-frame clonotypes and omits some of them. In the table there are 25,000 to 30,000 clones, around 90% of which are singletons. Sequences were derived from unsorted PBMCs, sampled 1.8 years after starting antiretroviral therapy. The receptors stem from a woman under 30 with HIV.

The V and J genes are TRBV4-3 and TRBJ2-1, with 11 nucleotides matching TRBD2. This CDR3 is 18 amino acids long. V was clipped by 6 bases and J by 0 bases; unmatched bases: 10. Germline V gene data show CDR1 as LGHNA and CDR2 as YSLEER. CDR3 nucleotides: TGCGCCAGCAGTATGGGGACTAGCGGCTTTATCTCCTACAATGAGCAGTTCTTC. The encoded protein is CASSMGTSGFISYNEQFF.

The chain employs TRBV2 and TRBJ1-1; D is possibly TRBD1 (5 bases). CDR1 is SNHLY and CDR2 is FYNNEI in the germline V gene. The V and J ends lost 8 bases and 5 bases respectively, with 12 bases between them. The CDR3 is 12 amino acids. The CDR3 reads CASPVGGTEAFF. The CDR3 nucleotides are TGTGCCAGCCCGGTCGGGGGTACTGAAGCTTTCTTT.

The count of this clone is one. This rearrangement joins TRBV19 to TRBJ2-5, with 8 positions matching TRBD1. Germline V lookup: CDR1 LNHDA, CDR2 SQIVND (reference sequence). This CDR3 region has 15 residues. With 5 bases clipped from V and 2 bases from J, the junction kept 7 bases outside the gene matches. In DNA, the CDR3 is TGTGCCAGTAGTGCCTCGACAGGGGAACAAGAGACCCAGTACTTC. Residues: CASSASTGEQETQYF.

This clone was seen just once. This chain joins TRBV11-2 and TRBJ2-1, with 9 bases aligning to TRBD2. CDR1 is SGHAT and CDR2 is FQNNGV in the germline V gene. The CDR3 runs to 17 residues. V lost 5 bases to trimming and J lost 7 bases; unmatched junction nucleotides: 15. The CDR3 nucleotides are TGTGCCAGCAGCCGCGGCGATTCTAGCGGGATGTGGAATGAGCAGTTCTTC. Its translation: CASSRGDSSGMWNEQFF.